This T cell receptor beta chain emerged from a study of cytomegalovirus exposure and HLA in healthy donors (TCRdb year 2017). In the study overall: An earlier analysis of approximately 550 of the donors reported about 250 Gb of sequence data and around 110 million unique TCR beta sequences from approximately 180 million T cells. Because of strong linkage in the cohort, four or five DR-DQ haplotypes were treated as single units for association and clustering. All discovery cohort repertoires had been generated on a single sequencing platform. In addition to the first cohort of 666 subjects, a separate validation cohort of 120 different subjects was used. The study aimed to test whether signatures of past pathogen exposure could be identified by cataloging public T cell receptors. High-throughput TCR immunosequencing, statistical association of individual TCRs with disease status, and machine learning were combined to predict cytomegalovirus infection status. Typing coverage varied by locus: roughly 629-630 donors for A, B, C, DRB1 and DQB1; 522 for DQA1; some 610 for DPA1; around 490 for DPB1. Using immunosequencing, the study profiled T cell repertoires from about 650 subjects and related those repertoires to cytomegalovirus serostatus. Among about 360 genotyped donors of the cohort, an average of 235,054 unique TCR beta nucleotide sequences were sequenced per donor, around 20% of them non-productive. Donor age, sex, ethnicity and CMV serostatus were compiled alongside the repertoire data. Genome-wide SNP genotypes for about 65% of the 666 donors were used in a later genetic analysis, which treated that subset as a discovery cohort. To decide whether each TCR beta V gene segment behaved as functional or pseudogenic, an earlier analysis of approximately 600 of the donors relied on high-throughput TCR beta sequencing. In the later analysis, no new phenotypic data were used to find candidate immune exposures; instead, reliance was placed on TCR beta sequences and their occurrence across donors. In a later analysis, previously published TCR beta repertoires from more than 500 donors were re-analyzed and high-resolution HLA genotyping was added so that TCR occurrence patterns could be studied. Roughly 300 gigabases of sequencing data and approximately 80 million unique TCR sequences were included in an early release covering about 700 HLA-typed donors. HLA typing covered class I and class II loci at four-digit resolution. Of the approximately 400 genotyped donors, around 81% fell in the genetic ancestry cluster associated with self-reported Caucasian donors. The research as a whole found: A total of some 180 TCR beta chains were listed by the study as associated with cytomegalovirus. The sequencing pipeline was judged likely to have produced a cluster of highly shared sequence variants as a technical artifact. Most TCR sequences were observed very rarely across donors, whereas some public TCRs were present in many individuals. In both the original and validation cohorts, the classifier was reported to diagnose cytomegalovirus status with high specificity and sensitivity. In a later genetic analysis, fewer N-insertions in productive TCRs were reported among donors in an Asian-associated ancestry cluster than the roughly 700-donor mean. The 87-base-pair reads could not distinguish some IMGT-functional V segments, including TRBV6-2 and TRBV6-3, so those segments were excluded. In a later analysis, about 17,000 TCR beta sequences were associated with specific HLA alleles at a false discovery rate of 0.05. Only TCR beta chains were sequenced in this cohort, and the absence of alpha or paired-chain data limited detectable features. According to the authors, the approach could potentially be generalized to other disease states and immunological phenotypes. A later analysis found that TCR association rates varied across HLA loci, with DRB1 alleles showing the most associated TCRs and HLA-C alleles the fewest. A later analysis reported that several top co-occurrence clusters appeared linked to parvovirus B19, influenza, CMV and Epstein-Barr virus. In a later analysis, most CMV-associated TCR beta chains were found to appear HLA-restricted, with HLA associations seemingly driven largely by CMV exposure. A further reported finding was that TCR beta sequences accurately predicted the HLA-A and HLA-B alleles for most subjects in the first cohort. A later analysis found that HLA-associated TCR beta chains were more clonally expanded and had lower generation probabilities than equally common non-associated chains. Because HLA typing was missing for some donors at each locus, association tests included only the typed subset. Because counts were too low, roughly 17 rarely observed V segments, including chromosome 9 orphons, were left out of the earlier analysis of over 550 of the donors. Sequencing depth was assumed to be roughly uniform across donors in the presence/absence analyses, though that assumption may not hold. In vitro tests confirmed that a few of the cytomegalovirus-associated TCR beta chains recognize cytomegalovirus antigens. In an earlier analysis of fewer than 700 of the donors, most TCR beta V segments appeared in productive rearrangements about 87% or about 30% of the time, broadly matching IMGT annotations. Linkage disequilibrium might explain the correlated functional status among segregating V segments, but an unknown experimental factor could not be ruled out. When HLA alleles, especially DR and DQ, strongly co-occurred, TCR associations were difficult to assign to individual alleles. V-gene and J-gene trimming of TCR beta chains was associated with a missense DCLRE1C variant in a later genetic analysis, and the association was replicated in an independent cohort. Immune exposure information for the cohort was limited to CMV serostatus.

Library creation used the immunoSEQ multiplex PCR assay. For the multiplex PCR, a mixture combining 60 forward primers for TCR Vbeta segments and 13 reverse primers for TCR Jbeta segments was used. The CDR3 region of rearranged TCR beta genes was amplified from genomic DNA by a multiplex PCR assay. On the Illumina HiSeq System, the amplified TCR beta libraries were sequenced as 87-base-pair reads. From the authors' description of their analysis: A later analysis counted 75 million to 100 million unique TCR beta chains across the 550 to 800 repertoires, and some 11 million of these chains were shared by at least two donors. Raw reads were error-corrected and collapsed into unique sequences with a nearest-neighbor algorithm that merged closely related sequences to remove PCR and sequencing errors. Alignment of CDR3 sequences to IMGT reference sequences was used to assign V, D and J gene segments. Each retained sequence needed at least a six-nucleotide match to both a V gene segment and a J gene segment. Rearrangements were called productive when the CDR3 lacked stop codons and stayed in frame with V and J; all others were non-productive. Following IMGT convention, CDR3 was defined as the stretch from the second conserved V-encoded cysteine up to the conserved J-encoded phenylalanine. Sequences without an unambiguous match to a single V gene segment were excluded from the earlier analysis of about 600 of the donors. An earlier analysis of under 750 of the donors called V segments functional above 56.7% productive rearrangements and segregating when the between-donor standard deviation exceeded 5%. A statistical classification framework was built for diagnosing cytomegalovirus status from the catalog of TCR beta chain sequences. In a later analysis, TCR nucleotide sequences were compared against IMGT/GENE-DB human TR gene sequences so that V and J genes could be assigned. Using the TCRdist pipeline, a later analysis assigned CDR3 sequences along with most-parsimonious VDJ recombination scenarios. In a later analysis, each TCR beta chain was defined by its CDR3 amino acid sequence together with its V-gene family, and reads without a unique V-gene family were excluded. In a later analysis, fewer than 600 highly shared, low-generation-probability nucleotide sequences were removed to address suspected cross-contamination and a sequencing artifact. A later analysis calculated a clonal expansion index for each public chain from normalized within-repertoire ranks of inferred template counts. Generation probabilities in a later analysis came from a VDJ recombination model fitted to out-of-frame rearrangements, and those results were checked against IGoR. A later analysis scored TCR-TCR, TCR-HLA and TCR-CMV co-occurrence with hypergeometric tests, applying a repertoire-size bias correction to TCR pairs. False discovery rates were estimated in a later analysis by permuting HLA or CMV assignments 20 times. In a later analysis, co-occurring TCRs were grouped using DBSCAN, with TCRdist sequence similarity added in when clustering inside HLA-allele-positive subsets. For co-occurrence clustering, repertoires with fewer than 30,000 or more than 120,000 public chains were excluded, along with five repertoires with anomalous nucleotide sharing. TCRdb holds this immuneACCESS table with in-frame rearrangements only. Some clones are missing; in checked studies, unresolved V genes explain under half, and the rest has no known cause. The DNA gave D and trimming, while V, J and clone size come from that table. This sample holds 50,000 to 55,000 clones; less than 75% were observed only once. Around 21% of the sample belongs to the ten largest clones.

Including cysteine and phenylalanine, the CDR3 has 17 amino acids. The DNA shown is the 51-base CDR3, in frame from base 1. CDR1 MDHEN and CDR2 SYDVKM are derived from the germline V gene. V is cut back by 7 bases and J by 8 bases, with 15 bases in the junction unmatched. The cohort comprised more than 550 healthy bone marrow donors. At the time of sampling, all cohort members were nominally healthy, though unrecorded immune exposures were likely present. The donor tested CMV seropositive and was one of the 289 seropositive cohort members. Each donor provided a peripheral blood sample, and peripheral blood mononuclear cells were used for TCR beta sequencing. Genomic DNA extraction from the blood cell samples was performed with the Qiagen DNeasy Blood Extraction Kit. Comment on this clone: Which antigen it targets is not known. One base away there is no much larger clone; base qualities are not given.

This clonotype was obtained from a woman in her forties or fifties in good health and CMV-seropositive. The rearranged segments are TRBV28 and TRBJ1-4; 11 nucleotides in the junction match TRBD1. Material for sequencing was PBMCs. The CDR3 here reads CASTRSSGTGGGEKLFF. The DNA sequence is as follows: TGTGCCAGCACTAGGAGCAGCGGGACAGGGGGGGGAGAAAAACTGTTTTTT.